This T cell receptor (beta chain) is from a study of Ad26.COV2.S vaccination and SARS-CoV-2 variants. Study information: Intramuscular Ad26.COV2.S doses were given once or twice, 56 days apart. Regarding the study as a whole: Marked by substantial breadth, spike-specific CD8+ and CD4+ T cell responses were reportedly seen after vaccination.

The sample's treatment: roughly 19 received Ad26.COV2.S at low or high dose, single or two shots; several received placebo; per-sample allocation not given. Repertoires come from day 63 after the first vaccine or placebo injection. The individual, an adult aged 18-55 years, was a donor in Boston. This CDR3 region has 15 residues. Trimming at V came to 7 bases and at J to 6 bases, leaving 12 bases not matched to a gene. The V gene's germline CDR1 is MDHEN and CDR2 SYDVKM. This clone was seen a single time. Its antigen is undetermined. The table came from immunoSEQ multiplex PCR; TCRdb's copy has only in-frame clones and leaves some out. The repertoire has fewer than 500,000 clones, 90% of them found once; the top ten carry less than 5.5%.

The TCR originated in a person between 18 and 65 years old who received the Ad26.COV2.S COVID-19 vaccine or a placebo. The material was peripheral blood, obtained in a trial of Ad26.COV2.S vaccine versus placebo. The chain carries TRBV28 and TRBJ2-1, with 7 bases identical to TRBD1. This chain's CDR3 is CASMATGSGTNEQFF. The CDR3 DNA is TGTGCCAGCATGGCGACAGGGTCGGGGACCAATGAGCAGTTCTTC.